A selection of T cell receptor beta chains follows, all from one sample in a study of T cell repertoires in cytomegalovirus infection. Their cognate antigens are unknown. TCRdb reanalysed the reads using MiXCR and keeps one entry per CDR3 protein. This table has 380,000 or so distinct CDR3 sequences, nearly 35% appearing once. The sequenced sample was cultured PBMCs, obtained from culture after CMV antigen stimulation. Receptor source: a human donor in good health (CMV status not recorded). Some clones in this sample may be carry-over from other donors' samples. The CDR3 runs from the conserved cysteine through the conserved F or W. A D gene is named only where the DNA matches it firmly. The listing skips clone size in some rows; elsewhere it reads once, few, many or a size class.

CDR3nt: TGTGCCAGCAGTTTAATCGGAGGCACAGATACGCAGTATTTT; CDR3aa: CASSLIGGTDTQYF; d_gene: .; abundance: .; v_gene: TRBV12-3/TRBV12-4; j_gene: TRBJ2-3; len: 14
CDR3nt: TGTGCCAGCAGTATATTCAGGGGCGGCACGGCAACTAATGAAAAACTGTTTTTT; CDR3aa: CASSIFRGGTATNEKLFF; d_gene: .; abundance: .; v_gene: TRBV28; j_gene: TRBJ1-4; len: 18
CDR3nt: TGTGCCAGCAGTTACTCCGGGCAGGGGAATGAAGCTTTCTTT; CDR3aa: CASSYSGQGNEAFF; d_gene: .; abundance: .; v_gene: TRBV6-2/TRBV6-3; j_gene: TRBJ1-1; len: 14
CDR3nt: TGTGCCAGCAGCCACACCGGGACAGGCCCCCCACCCCTCCACTTT; CDR3aa: CASSHTGTGPPPLHF; d_gene: TRBD1; abundance: .; v_gene: TRBV12-3/TRBV12-4; j_gene: TRBJ1-6; len: 15
CDR3nt: TGTGCCAGCGTTTTGTCCCTGAGGGACAATGAGCAGTTCTTC; CDR3aa: CASVLSLRDNEQFF; d_gene: .; abundance: .; v_gene: TRBV2; j_gene: TRBJ2-1; len: 14
CDR3nt: TGTGCCAGCAGTTTATTGCAGTCAGAGCAGTTCTTC; CDR3aa: CASSLLQSEQFF; d_gene: .; abundance: .; v_gene: TRBV28; j_gene: TRBJ2-1; len: 12
CDR3nt: TGTGCCAGCAGCCGGACCCTCGAGCAGCAGGGGGGAAACACCATATATTTT; CDR3aa: CASSRTLEQQGGNTIYF; d_gene: .; abundance: .; v_gene: TRBV6-6; j_gene: TRBJ1-3; len: 17
CDR3nt: TGTGCCAGCAGCTCCGGCCAGAATGAAAAACTGTTTTTT; CDR3aa: CASSSGQNEKLFF; d_gene: .; abundance: .; v_gene: TRBV7-2; j_gene: TRBJ1-4; len: 13
CDR3nt: TGTGCCAGCAGAAGGGACAGGGGGAACTCCTACGAGCAGTACTTC; CDR3aa: CASRRDRGNSYEQYF; d_gene: TRBD1; abundance: few; v_gene: TRBV6-1; j_gene: TRBJ2-7; len: 15
CDR3nt: TGTGCCAGCAGTGAATGGGGCGGACACCCAGATACGCAGTATTTT; CDR3aa: CASSEWGGHPDTQYF; d_gene: .; abundance: .; v_gene: TRBV25-1; j_gene: TRBJ2-3; len: 15
CDR3nt: TGCAGTGCTAGACGGACTAGCGGGAGCAATGAGCAGTTCTTC; CDR3aa: CSARRTSGSNEQFF; d_gene: TRBD2; abundance: .; v_gene: TRBV20-1; j_gene: TRBJ2-1; len: 14
CDR3nt: TGTGCTAGTGGTTGGGGCCAAGGACAGTTAACGGAGCTGTTTTTT; CDR3aa: CASGWGQGQLTELFF; d_gene: .; abundance: .; v_gene: TRBV12-5; j_gene: TRBJ2-2; len: 15
CDR3nt: TGTGCCAGCAGTTACGTCCTCCCGGGGCCGTCCAATGAGCAGTTCTTC; CDR3aa: CASSYVLPGPSNEQFF; d_gene: .; abundance: .; v_gene: TRBV6-1; j_gene: TRBJ2-1; len: 16
CDR3nt: TGCGCCAGCAGCCAAGATAATCTAGCGGGAGTCTTAGATACGCAGTATTTT; CDR3aa: CASSQDNLAGVLDTQYF; d_gene: TRBD2; abundance: .; v_gene: TRBV4-3; j_gene: TRBJ2-3; len: 17
CDR3nt: TGTGCCACCCAACGTGGGGATAGCAATCAGCCCCAGCATTTT; CDR3aa: CATQRGDSNQPQHF; d_gene: .; abundance: .; v_gene: TRBV24-1; j_gene: TRBJ1-5; len: 14
CDR3nt: TGTGCCAGCAGTGGGCCAGGCATCCACCTCAATGAGCAGTTCTTC; CDR3aa: CASSGPGIHLNEQFF; d_gene: .; abundance: .; v_gene: TRBV6-2/TRBV6-3; j_gene: TRBJ2-1; len: 15
CDR3nt: TGTGCCAGCAGCTTAGAGTCCCAGCGCACAGATACGCAGTATTTT; CDR3aa: CASSLESQRTDTQYF; d_gene: .; abundance: .; v_gene: TRBV7-6; j_gene: TRBJ2-3; len: 15
CDR3nt: TGTGCCAGCAGCTTAGTGGTCGGACACAATGAGCAGTTCTTC; CDR3aa: CASSLVVGHNEQFF; d_gene: .; abundance: .; v_gene: TRBV7-6; j_gene: TRBJ2-1; len: 14
CDR3nt: TGTGCCAGCAGTTGGAAAACGGGACAGAGCTCCTACGAGCAGTACTTC; CDR3aa: CASSWKTGQSSYEQYF; d_gene: TRBD1; abundance: few; v_gene: TRBV6-2/TRBV6-3; j_gene: TRBJ2-7; len: 16
CDR3nt: TGTGCCAGCAGCTTAGCCCACCGGACCAGAAGGGTCGGGGAGCTGTTTTTT; CDR3aa: CASSLAHRTRRVGELFF; d_gene: .; abundance: .; v_gene: TRBV11-2; j_gene: TRBJ2-2; len: 17
CDR3nt: TGTGCCAGCAGCTTTCTGGCAGCACTCGACTCCTACAATGAGCAGTTCTTC; CDR3aa: CASSFLAALDSYNEQFF; d_gene: .; abundance: many; v_gene: TRBV7-8; j_gene: TRBJ2-1; len: 17
CDR3nt: TGCAGTGCTAGGCAGGACTACTACGAGCAGTACTTC; CDR3aa: CSARQDYYEQYF; d_gene: .; abundance: few; v_gene: TRBV20-1; j_gene: TRBJ2-7; len: 12
CDR3nt: TGCGCCAGCAGCCAAGGAGGGGTTAGGGATCAGCCCCAGCATTTT; CDR3aa: CASSQGGVRDQPQHF; d_gene: .; abundance: .; v_gene: TRBV4-1; j_gene: TRBJ1-5; len: 15
CDR3nt: TGCAGTGCTTCCGGGACAACGGCTGAAGCTTTCTTT; CDR3aa: CSASGTTAEAFF; d_gene: .; abundance: .; v_gene: TRBV20-1; j_gene: TRBJ1-1; len: 12
CDR3nt: TGCAGTGCTATGGGACAGAGTAGCACAGATACGCAGTATTTT; CDR3aa: CSAMGQSSTDTQYF; d_gene: TRBD1; abundance: .; v_gene: TRBV20-1; j_gene: TRBJ2-3; len: 14
CDR3nt: TGCGCCAGCAGTGAGCGACAGGGCTATCAGCCCCAGCATTTT; CDR3aa: CASSERQGYQPQHF; d_gene: TRBD1; abundance: .; v_gene: TRBV10-2; j_gene: TRBJ1-5; len: 14
CDR3nt: TGTGCCAGCAGCCAAAAAGAACGCGACAGCGCTCGGCGAGAGACCCAGTACTTC; CDR3aa: CASSQKERDSARRETQYF; d_gene: .; abundance: .; v_gene: TRBV7-2; j_gene: TRBJ2-5; len: 18
CDR3nt: TGTGCCAGCAGTTACTCTTCGAGCTCCTATAATTCACCCCTCCACTTT; CDR3aa: CASSYSSSSYNSPLHF; d_gene: .; abundance: many; v_gene: TRBV6-6; j_gene: TRBJ1-6; len: 16
CDR3nt: TGTGCCAGCAATCTCGCCTCAGGGGGCTTCACTGAAGCTTTCTTT; CDR3aa: CASNLASGGFTEAFF; d_gene: TRBD1; abundance: .; v_gene: TRBV7-2; j_gene: TRBJ1-1; len: 15
CDR3nt: TGTGCCAGCAGCCCTCGCCAGGTTGTCTACAATGAGCAGTTCTTC; CDR3aa: CASSPRQVVYNEQFF; d_gene: .; abundance: few; v_gene: TRBV12-3/TRBV12-4; j_gene: TRBJ2-1; len: 15
CDR3nt: TGCGCCAGCAGCCGGACAGGGTTAGTGAATAGCAATCAGCCCCAGCATTTT; CDR3aa: CASSRTGLVNSNQPQHF; d_gene: TRBD1; abundance: .; v_gene: TRBV5-1; j_gene: TRBJ1-5; len: 17
CDR3nt: TGTGCCAGCAGAAAAGCGGGAGAGACCGGGGAGCTGTTTTTT; CDR3aa: CASRKAGETGELFF; d_gene: TRBD2; abundance: .; v_gene: TRBV6-5; j_gene: TRBJ2-2; len: 14
CDR3nt: TGCAGTGCTAGACGAGGGACATCAGATACGCAGTATTTT; CDR3aa: CSARRGTSDTQYF; d_gene: .; abundance: once; v_gene: TRBV20-1; j_gene: TRBJ2-3; len: 13
CDR3nt: TGTGCCACCAGTGATTTGAAGGGGATCACCGTCTATGGCTACACCTTC; CDR3aa: CATSDLKGITVYGYTF; d_gene: .; abundance: .; v_gene: TRBV24-1; j_gene: TRBJ1-2; len: 16
CDR3nt: TGTGCCAGCAGCGTAGTAACAGGAACTAACTATGGCTACACCTTC; CDR3aa: CASSVVTGTNYGYTF; d_gene: .; abundance: .; v_gene: TRBV9; j_gene: TRBJ1-2; len: 15
CDR3nt: TGTGCCAGTAGTATAGGACCTCGGGACAGGGTAAGAAATGAGCAGTTCTTC; CDR3aa: CASSIGPRDRVRNEQFF; d_gene: TRBD1; abundance: few; v_gene: TRBV19; j_gene: TRBJ2-1; len: 17
CDR3nt: TGCAGTGCTATGAGCAGAGTCGGCACAGATACGCAGTATTTT; CDR3aa: CSAMSRVGTDTQYF; d_gene: .; abundance: .; v_gene: TRBV20-1; j_gene: TRBJ2-3; len: 14
CDR3nt: TGTGCCAGCAGCTTAGCTGTCGTTTCGAACACCGGGGAGCTGTTTTTT; CDR3aa: CASSLAVVSNTGELFF; d_gene: .; abundance: .; v_gene: TRBV11-1; j_gene: TRBJ2-2; len: 16
CDR3nt: TGCAGTGCTAGCCGACTAGCGGGAGGGGTCTACAATGAGCAGTTCTTC; CDR3aa: CSASRLAGGVYNEQFF; d_gene: TRBD2; abundance: few; v_gene: TRBV20-1; j_gene: TRBJ2-1; len: 16
CDR3nt: TGTGCCAGCAGCTTTCAAGAGAGGGAGACCCAGTACTTC; CDR3aa: CASSFQERETQYF; d_gene: .; abundance: few; v_gene: TRBV7-2; j_gene: TRBJ2-5; len: 13
CDR3nt: TGTGCCAGCAGCGCCGCCGGACGGGTGGAGCAGTTCTTC; CDR3aa: CASSAAGRVEQFF; d_gene: .; abundance: medium-sized; v_gene: TRBV7-2; j_gene: TRBJ2-1; len: 13
CDR3nt: TGTGCCAGCAGTCTCCATCGGACGGGACTAGGAGCCCTCTTC; CDR3aa: CASSLHRTGLGALF; d_gene: .; abundance: few; v_gene: TRBV2; j_gene: TRBJ1-2; len: 14
CDR3nt: TGCGCCAGCAGGCAATGGACAGAATCCTACAATGAGCAGTTCTTC; CDR3aa: CASRQWTESYNEQFF; d_gene: .; abundance: .; v_gene: TRBV4-3; j_gene: TRBJ2-1; len: 15
CDR3nt: TGCAGCGTTGGGCTGCGAGGGGGCAATGAGCAGTTCTTC; CDR3aa: CSVGLRGGNEQFF; d_gene: .; abundance: .; v_gene: TRBV29-1; j_gene: TRBJ2-1; len: 13
CDR3nt: TGTGCCAGCAGCGGACAGGGGTTGAAAAACACCGGGGAGCTGTTTTTT; CDR3aa: CASSGQGLKNTGELFF; d_gene: TRBD1; abundance: .; v_gene: TRBV2; j_gene: TRBJ2-2; len: 16
CDR3nt: TGCAGCGTTGTAGAGGGGGGTCGCTACACCTTC; CDR3aa: CSVVEGGRYTF; d_gene: .; abundance: .; v_gene: TRBV29-1; j_gene: TRBJ1-2; len: 11
CDR3nt: TGTGCCAGCAGTTACGATCTAGCGGGGGCCAACTCCTACGAGCAGTACTTC; CDR3aa: CASSYDLAGANSYEQYF; d_gene: TRBD2; abundance: .; v_gene: TRBV6-2/TRBV6-3; j_gene: TRBJ2-7; len: 17
CDR3nt: TGTGCCAGCAGCTTACCCAGGACTAGATTGAGGTACAATGAGCAGTTCTTC; CDR3aa: CASSLPRTRLRYNEQFF; d_gene: TRBD2; abundance: .; v_gene: TRBV7-6; j_gene: TRBJ2-1; len: 17
CDR3nt: TGTGCCAGTAGTATCGGGCAGGGTACAGACATTCAGTACTTC; CDR3aa: CASSIGQGTDIQYF; d_gene: .; abundance: .; v_gene: TRBV19; j_gene: TRBJ2-4; len: 14
CDR3nt: TGTGCCAGCACCTACGGGCCGGGACAGGTTCATTTT; CDR3aa: CASTYGPGQVHF; d_gene: TRBD1; abundance: few; v_gene: TRBV6-2/TRBV6-3; j_gene: TRBJ1-5; len: 12
CDR3nt: TGTGCCAGTTCGCGGGCAACTCAGCCCCAGCATTTT; CDR3aa: CASSRATQPQHF; d_gene: .; abundance: once; v_gene: TRBV28; j_gene: TRBJ1-5; len: 12
CDR3nt: TGTGCCTGGAGTGTACAAAAATATGGCTACACCTTC; CDR3aa: CAWSVQKYGYTF; d_gene: .; abundance: .; v_gene: TRBV30; j_gene: TRBJ1-2; len: 12